These 21 T cell receptor beta chains share one sample of origin, sequenced in a study of beta chain features in type 1 diabetes. cDNA synthesis used the whole RNA isolate, giving expressed TCRB sequences. Repertoires were generated with immunoSEQ multiplex PCR, while TCRdb's copy carries only in-frame clones and drops some. Here the sample spans tens of thousands of clones, approximately 40% being singletons. Study-wide results and limits: Patients with Type 1 diabetes showed moderately but significantly shorter TCRB CDR3s in all four CD4+ subsets.

These receptors' targets are unknown. Sequencing was done on a sample of stem cell memory CD4+ T cells from blood. These receptors were collected from a man aged 25 to 40 with type 1 diabetes.

The chain's CDR3 is CASSPGEETQYF. DNA for the CDR3: TGTGCCAGCTCACCAGGGGAGGAGACCCAGTACTTC. The V and J genes are TRBV18 and TRBJ2-5, with D possibly TRBD2 on 5 matching bases. V lost 2 bases, J lost 5 bases, and 6 bases lay in between. Germline-derived CDR1 and CDR2 are KGHSH and LQKENI. The CDR3 has 12 amino acids.

The rearrangement links TRBV7-6 to TRBJ2-1, with D possibly TRBD1 on 5 matching bases. The CDR3 length is 16 residues. Deletions cut 5 bases from V and 0 bases from J, with 14 bases between. CDR1 and CDR2 from the germline V gene are SGHVS and FNYEAQ. In nucleotides, the CDR3 is TGTGCCAGCAGCCGCAGGGATACGAGCTCCTACAATGAGCAGTTCTTC. This gives the protein CASSRRDTSSYNEQFF.

This clone was detected only a few times. The chain recombines TRBV10-3 with TRBJ2-5; TRBD1 aligns across 7 bases. The CDR3 extends over 14 amino acids. The J segment lost 4 bases and the V segment lost 10 bases, leaving 12 bases of the junction unmatched. CDR1 is ENHRY, CDR2 SYGVKD, per germline. CDR3 region: CATARGGRGETQYF. The CDR3 DNA follows: TGTGCCACGGCTCGAGGGGGCAGGGGAGAGACCCAGTACTTC.

With regard to this clone: The junction shows a germline mismatch at one end, possibly a read error. V and J are TRBV4-3 and TRBJ2-7; weak D call: TRBD1 (7 bases). From germline, CDR1 is LGHNA and CDR2 YSLEER. CDR3 length: 16 residues. The DNA of the CDR3 is TGCGCCTGCAGCCAGGGGGGTAGGGACGGCTTCTACGAGCAGTACTTC. This gives the protein CACSQGGRDGFYEQYF.

This chain links TRBV5-4 with TRBJ1-3; 9 bases map to TRBD1. Looked up from germline, CDR1 is SGHNT and CDR2 is YYREEE (reference sequence). J gave up 4 bases and V 4 bases, and 9 bases lay outside the gene matches. The length of the CDR3 is 16 residues. CDR3 DNA sequence: TGTGCCAGCAGCCATGGAGGACAGGGGATAGGAAACACCATATATTTT. This sequence encodes CASSHGGQGIGNTIYF.

V and J are TRBV6-1 and TRBJ1-5; possible D gene TRBD1, 5 bases. Germline loops: CDR1 MNHNS, CDR2 SASEGT. V was clipped by 6 bases and J by 7 bases, with 10 bases between them. CDR3 length: 12 amino acids. This chain's CDR3 is CASRNRRQPQHF. CDR3 DNA sequence: TGTGCCAGCAGAAACAGGAGACAGCCCCAGCATTTT.

V is TRBV5-1 and J is TRBJ2-2; D perhaps matches TRBD1 (6 bases). The V gene's germline CDR1 is SGHRS and CDR2 YFSETQ. V was cut by 0 bases and J by 5 bases, with 26 bases left in between. CDR3 length equals 20 residues. CDR3 DNA sequence: TGCGCCAGCAGCTTGGATGGCAGGGTCCAATTAGGGGGAAGGACCGGGGAGCTGTTTTTT. Protein product: CASSLDGRVQLGGRTGELFF.

The chain carries TRBV6-5 and TRBJ1-2, with 7 bases aligning to TRBD1. CDR3 size: 15 residues. V dropped 5 bases and J dropped 4; count of bases not matched to a gene: 10. Germline values: CDR1 MNHEY, CDR2 SVGAGI. The CDR3 reads CASSAFGTALYGYTF. CDR3 bases: TGTGCCAGCAGTGCCTTCGGGACAGCCCTCTATGGCTACACCTTC.

The chain is built from TRBV19 and TRBJ1-3; TRBD1 might be the D (5 bases). The germline gives CDR1 LNHDA, CDR2 SQIVND (reference sequence). Trimming cost V 5 bases and J 6 bases, with 11 bases left between them. The CDR3 extends over 13 amino acids. CDR3 nucleotides: TGTGCCAGTAGTGTGACAGCAGCAAACACCATATATTTT. Encoded protein: CASSVTAANTIYF.

This chain connects TRBV28 to TRBJ2-3; D possibly corresponds to TRBD2 (5 bases). V lost 4 bases to trimming and J lost 3 bases, with 41 bases between them. The V gene's germline CDR1 is MDHEN and CDR2 SYDVKM. The CDR3 contains 24 residues. The CDR3 protein is CASSWLTFTQLSKKLEPTTDTQYF. The CDR3 region has the DNA TGTGCCAGCAGTTGGCTGACTTTTACCCAACTCAGCAAAAAACTAGAGCCGACAACAGATACGCAGTATTTT.

A single count supports this clone. This chain connects TRBV19 to TRBJ1-1; unclear D gene. CDR1 is LNHDA and CDR2 is SQIVND in the germline V gene (reference sequence). CDR3 length equals 13 residues. The V end was cut by 5 bases, the J end by 4 bases, with 11 bases between. CDR3 bases: TGTGCCAGTAGTCTTCAAGGCGGCACTGAAGCTTTCTTT. Its translation is CASSLQGGTEAFF.

The chain carries TRBV12-2 and TRBJ1-2; the DNA was not compared with TRBD1, the D call given in the table. TRBV12-2 is annotated as a pseudogene. The CDR3 has 14 amino acids. This CDR3 reads CASRAPRENYGYTF. The DNA for the CDR3 is TGTGCAAGTCGCGCCCCCAGGGAAAACTATGGCTACACCTTC.

The chain is built from TRBV18 and TRBJ1-5; D is unclear. V was clipped by 4 bases and J by 0 bases, with 7 bases between them. There are 14 residues in the CDR3. The germline CDR1 and CDR2 sequences are KGHSH and LQKENI. The CDR3: CASSLEHSNQPQHF. The CDR3 region has the DNA TGTGCCAGCTCACTCGAGCATAGCAATCAGCCCCAGCATTTT. The variable domain in full, with the rest retrieved from reference TRBV18 and TRBJ1-5, is NAGVMQNPRHLVRRRGQEARLRCSPMKGHSHVYWYRQLPEEGLKFMVYLQKENIIDESGMPKERFSAEFPKEGPSILRIQQVVRGDSAAYFCASSLEHSNQPQHFGDGTRLSIL.

This chain joins TRBV6-1 and TRBJ2-1; 12 bases line up with TRBD2. Germline V gene data show CDR1 as MNHNS and CDR2 as SASEGT. The CDR3 length is 14 residues. V was clipped by 6 bases and J by 8 bases; unmatched bases: 5. This chain's CDR3 is CASRPGLAGDEQFF. The DNA for the CDR3 is TGTGCCAGCAGGCCGGGACTAGCGGGTGATGAGCAGTTCTTC.

CDR3 sequence (DNA): TGTGCCAGCAGCTTAGTTTATAGCGGCTATCTCTCTGGGGCCAACGTCCTGACTTTC. It encodes CASSLVYSGYLSGANVLTF. The rearrangement links TRBV7-9 to TRBJ2-6; possible D gene TRBD2, 6 bases. The CDR3 loop spans 19 amino acids. The germline CDR1 and CDR2 sequences are SEHNR and FQNEAQ (reference sequence). V was clipped by 1 base and J by 0 bases, with 16 bases between them.

The V and J genes are TRBV25-1 and TRBJ2-4; D gene unclear. V was cut by 6 bases and J by 0 bases, with 15 bases left in between. Germline V gene data show CDR1 as MGHDK and CDR2 as SYGVNS. This CDR3 is built from 16 residues. The CDR3 region is CASSPPPAIAKNIQYF. CDR3 nucleotide sequence: TGTGCCAGCAGCCCCCCACCCGCGATAGCCAAAAACATTCAGTACTTC.

J is TRBJ2-7 and V is TRBV6-1; TRBD2 aligns across 9 bases. The CDR3 runs 14 residues. V shed 4 bases and J 2 bases; nucleotides not matched to a gene: 3. Germline-derived CDR1 and CDR2 are MNHNS and SASEGT. CDR3 nucleotide sequence: TGTGCCAGCAGTGCTCGCGGGAGGGCCTACGAGCAGTACTTC. Its translation: CASSARGRAYEQYF.

The rearrangement links TRBV5-1 to TRBJ2-6, with 10 positions matching TRBD1. This CDR3 spans 18 amino acids. V lost 4 bases to trimming and J lost 0 bases; unmatched junction nucleotides: 7. CDR1 and CDR2 (germline): SGHRS, YFSETQ. CDR3 DNA: TGCGCCAGCAGCCCGGAGGGGACAGGGGACTCTGGGGCCAACGTCCTGACTTTC. Protein sequence: CASSPEGTGDSGANVLTF.

The sample holds a few counts of this clone. The rearrangement uses TRBV5-4 and TRBJ2-5, with D tentatively TRBD1 (5 bases). Germline assignment: CDR1 SGHNT and CDR2 YYREEE (reference sequence). V lost 7 bases and J 4 bases, leaving 11 bases between the germline ends. This CDR3 has 12 residues. CDR3 sequence (DNA): TGTGCCAGCGGAGACAGAGGAGAGACCCAGTACTTC. Its protein is CASGDRGETQYF.

V usage is TRBV6-5 and J usage is TRBJ2-5; 8 bases match TRBD1. This CDR3 region has 14 residues. Germline trimming cut 5 bases from V and 5 bases from J; bases unmatched to any gene: 7. Looked up from germline, CDR1 is MNHEY and CDR2 is SVGAGI. This chain's CDR3 is CASSRTGFGETQYF. CDR3 sequence (DNA): TGTGCCAGCAGTAGGACAGGGTTTGGGGAGACCCAGTACTTC.

CDR3 loop: CASSIAGLAYEQYF. The CDR3 region has the DNA TGTGCCAGCAGTATAGCGGGATTAGCCTACGAGCAGTACTTC. The chain joins TRBV28 to TRBJ2-7; the match to TRBD2 covers 8 bases. Germline V gene data show CDR1 as MDHEN and CDR2 as SYDVKM. V was clipped by 5 bases and J by 2 bases; unmatched bases: 5. The CDR3 consists of 14 residues.